The TCR beta chain under discussion was sequenced for a study of identical twins. With 4 bases removed from V and 5 bases from J, the gap between germline ends came to 6 bases. The CDR3 runs 11 residues. Looked up from germline, CDR1 is SGHVS and CDR2 is FQNEAQ. Notes on the study in general: Diverse VJ usage suggested most zero-insertion clonotypes were not invariant T cells. Out-of-frame beta chain sequences displayed weaker excess sharing between twins. Abundant beta clonotypes from cord blood bore fewer insertions; memory repertoires lacked this pattern.

From the 5' RACE reads, TCRdb called clonotypes with MiXCR, one entry per CDR3 protein. The table records some 600,000 distinct CDR3 sequences, about 7.6% of them present only once. In this sample, this clonotype turned up a few times. Its antigen is as yet unknown. Separately, the same data were catalogued under a study of yellow fever vaccine responses in identical twins.

The receptor was isolated from a woman under 30 in good health. Specimen: PBMCs. The rearrangement uses TRBV7-8 and TRBJ2-7; D remains ambiguous. The CDR3, as DNA: TGTGCCAGCAGCTCACTGGACGAGCAGTACTTC. Protein product: CASSSLDEQYF.